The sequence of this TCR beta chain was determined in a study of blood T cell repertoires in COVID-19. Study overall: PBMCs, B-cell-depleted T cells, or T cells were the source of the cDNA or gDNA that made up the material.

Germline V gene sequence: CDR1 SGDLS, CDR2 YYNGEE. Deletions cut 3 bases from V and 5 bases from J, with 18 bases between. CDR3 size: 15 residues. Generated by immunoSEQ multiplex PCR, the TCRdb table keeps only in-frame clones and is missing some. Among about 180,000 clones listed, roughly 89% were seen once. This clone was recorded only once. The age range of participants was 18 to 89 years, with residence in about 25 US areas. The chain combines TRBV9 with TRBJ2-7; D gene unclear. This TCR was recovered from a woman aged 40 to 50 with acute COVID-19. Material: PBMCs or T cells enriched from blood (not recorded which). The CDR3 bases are TGTGCCAGCAGCGCTGAAGTGGGTAGCAGCAACGAGCAGTACTTC. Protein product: CASSAEVGSSNEQYF.